A single sample gave rise to the 7 T cell receptor beta chains below, sequenced in a study of Tregs in tolerant kidney transplant recipients (dated by TCRdb to 2018 to 2020). The transplants used related donors along with nonmyeloablative bone marrow transplantation, and in the human trials mixed chimerism was transient. To prepare the library, the immunoSEQ multiplex PCR assay was applied. TCRdb holds this immuneACCESS table with in-frame rearrangements only. Some clones are missing; in checked studies, unresolved V genes explain under half, and the rest has no known cause. The sample table holds around 33,000 clones. The ten largest clones capture under 2% of the sample. Specimen: CD4+ T cells from blood (PBMCs), collected 24 months after the transplant. The receptors were sampled from a human patient who received a combined kidney and bone marrow transplant. Where a transplant has occurred, the graft donor may have supplied some of the T cells.

With regard to this clone: The CDR3 end falls 3 residues outside the read, so it is completed with the germline J gene. The chain joins TRBV18 to TRBJ2-3, with 8 bases identical to TRBD2. This CDR3 comprises 15 residues. With V trimmed by 5 bases and J by 2 bases, 6 bases remained unmatched. CDR1 and CDR2 from the germline V gene are KGHSH and LQKENI. The sequenced part of the CDR3 DNA is TGTGCCAGCTCAACGACTAGCGAACACACAGATACG. Translated, it gives CASSTTSEHTDT. The CDR3 reads in full as CASSTTSEHTDTQYF.

On this clone: The CDR3 end lies 3 residues beyond the end of the read and is filled in from the germline J gene. The chain combines TRBV6-2 or TRBV6-3 with TRBJ2-7; 12 bases fit TRBD2. V shed 5 bases, J shed 5 bases, and the junction held 4 bases outside the gene matches. CDR3 length: 14 residues. CDR1 is MNHEY, CDR2 SVGEGT, per germline. CDR3 region: CASSQRLAGDEQYF. The part of the CDR3 DNA that was read is TGTGCCAGCAGTCAACGACTAGCGGGAGACGAG.

CDR3 residues: CSAPRAQSTDTQYF. The CDR3 bases that were read are TGCAGTGCTCCGCGGGCCCAGAGCACAGATACG. The V call is TRBV20-1, the J call TRBJ2-3; D perhaps matches TRBD2 (5 bases). The read terminates 3 residues before the CDR3 end, so the remaining end is supplied by the germline J gene. CDR1 is DFQATT and CDR2 is SNEGSKA in the germline V gene (reference sequence). The V end was cut by 5 bases, the J end by 0 bases, with 12 bases between. The CDR3 extends over 14 amino acids.

The sequenced part of the CDR3 DNA is TGTGCCAGCAGTGAAGTCGTCAGTTCCTACGAG. It codes for CASSEVVSSYE. From start to end, the CDR3 is CASSEVVSSYEQYF. This chain uses TRBV6-1 with TRBJ2-7; no definite D call. The read ends 3 residues shy of where the CDR3 ends; the end is completed using the germline J gene. The germline CDR1 and CDR2 sequences are MNHNS and SASEGT. Deletions cut 1 base from V and 1 base from J, with 8 bases between. The CDR3 totals 14 residues.

As concerns this clone: The CDR3 end lies 3 residues beyond the end of the read and is filled in from the germline J gene. The rearrangement joins TRBV20-1 to TRBJ2-7; TRBD2 is a possible D gene (5 bases). V was cut by 4 bases and J by 4 bases, with 17 bases left in between. The CDR3 is 14 amino acids. Germline lookup yields CDR1 DFQATT and CDR2 SNEGSKA (reference sequence). The DNA read from the CDR3 is TGCAGTGCTACCCCGGTCTTAGCGCTATACGAG. It codes for CSATPVLALYE. The whole CDR3 protein reads CSATPVLALYEQYF.

Notes on this clone: The CDR3 end lies 3 residues beyond the end of the read and is filled in from the germline J gene. The rearrangement uses TRBV5-1 and TRBJ1-4; 7 bases are shared with TRBD1. The CDR3 has 14 amino acids. CDR1 and CDR2 (germline): SGHRS, YFSETQ. J gave up 8 bases and V 5 bases, and 9 bases lay outside the gene matches. The covered CDR3 bases are TGCGCCAGCAGTTACCAGGGGGAGGCGGAAAAA. Translating gives CASSYQGEAEK. The full-length CDR3 reads as CASSYQGEAEKLFF.

Comment on this clone: The read ends 3 residues before the CDR3 terminus; that terminus is restored from the germline J gene. This chain links TRBV7-9 with TRBJ2-5, with D possibly TRBD1 on 5 matching bases. The germline V and J ends were trimmed by 6 bases and 0 bases, with 11 bases remaining between them. This CDR3 region has 14 residues. Germline V gene data show CDR1 as SEHNR and CDR2 as FQNEAQ (reference sequence). The CDR3 loop is CASSLRRDQETQYF. The sequenced part of the CDR3 DNA is TGTGCCAGCAGTTTACGCAGGGACCAAGAGACC.